A single sample gave rise to the 11 T cell receptor beta chains below, sequenced in a study of shared clonotypes between healthy human individuals. Cells designated naive CD8 were CD45RO-negative and were positively selected for CCR7, with terminally differentiated effector memory CD45RA+ cells excluded. Repertoires were generated with immunoSEQ multiplex PCR, while TCRdb's copy carries only in-frame clones and drops some. The sample gives about 2.2 million clones, 90% to 95% of which show up once; around 1.7% is in the top ten. Sequenced input: naive CD8+ T cells from PBMCs. The receptors stem from a young man in good health. Some clones in this sample may be carry-over from other donors' samples.

The chain carries TRBV7-9 and TRBJ2-7; 9 positions match TRBD2. V shed 5 bases, J shed 2 bases, and the junction held 13 bases outside the gene matches. The CDR3 spans 17 residues. Per the germline V gene, CDR1 is SEHNR and CDR2 is FQNEAQ (reference sequence). Here the CDR3 reads CASSPDRGAGGPYEQYF. The CDR3 nucleotides read TGTGCCAGCAGCCCCGACCGGGGCGCGGGAGGGCCCTACGAGCAGTACTTC.

Concerning this clone itself: This sample also contains other DNA sequences that code for the same CDR3. This chain uses TRBV27 with TRBJ2-7, with a weak D call TRBD2 (6 bases). The CDR3 is 11 residues long. The germline V and J ends were trimmed by 5 bases and 6 bases, with 8 bases remaining between them. From germline, CDR1 is MNHEY and CDR2 SMNVEV (reference sequence). CDR3 loop: CASSPGGEQYF. The CDR3 DNA is TGTGCCAGCAGTCCCGGGGGCGAGCAGTACTTC.

The rearrangement uses TRBV6-6 and TRBJ1-2; D is unclear. Trimming shortened V by 0 bases and J by 7 bases, and 6 bases separated the two germline ends. The germline V gene encodes CDR1 MNHNY and CDR2 SVGAGI (reference sequence). The CDR3 has 12 residues. CDR3 in DNA: TGTGCCAGCAGTTACTCATCAAGTGGCTACACCTTC. This sequence encodes CASSYSSSGYTF.

On this clone: Other DNA sequences within the sample encode an identical CDR3. This chain connects TRBV19 to TRBJ1-1, with unresolved D. The germline V gene has CDR1 LNHDA and CDR2 SQIVND (reference sequence). CDR3 length equals 13 residues. With 3 bases removed from V and 2 bases from J, the gap between germline ends came to 7 bases. The CDR3 reads CASSIGENTEAFF. The CDR3 bases are TGTGCCAGTAGTATTGGGGAAAACACTGAAGCTTTCTTT.

The V and J genes are TRBV29-1 and TRBJ2-5, with 8 bases aligning to TRBD1. From germline, CDR1 is SQVTM and CDR2 ANQGSEA. V lost 5 bases, J lost 6 bases, and 8 bases stayed unmatched. The CDR3 has 13 residues. The CDR3 loop reads CSVPDRDTKTQYF. The CDR3 DNA reads TGCAGCGTTCCGGACAGGGATACGAAGACCCAGTACTTC.

The chain combines TRBV7-9 with TRBJ1-2; D gene uncertain. The germline V and J ends were trimmed by 1 base and 7 bases, with 7 bases remaining between them. Germline assignment: CDR1 SEHNR and CDR2 FQNEAQ (reference sequence). This CDR3 comprises 12 residues. CDR3 loop: CASSLGAFGYTF. The DNA of the CDR3 is TGTGCCAGCAGCTTAGGAGCGTTTGGCTACACCTTC.

V gene TRBV5-4 combines with J gene TRBJ2-3; 11 nucleotides match TRBD2. This CDR3 contains 15 residues. V was clipped by 3 bases and J by 6 bases; unmatched bases: 6. Germline-derived CDR1 and CDR2 are SGHNT and YYREEE (reference sequence). CDR3 region: CASSSLAGEVDTQYF. The CDR3 DNA is TGTGCCAGCAGCTCACTAGCGGGAGAGGTGGATACGCAGTATTTT.

V gene TRBV7-9 combines with J gene TRBJ2-7; D possibly corresponds to TRBD1 (5 bases). The ends were cut back, 5 bases at V and 6 bases at J, with 17 bases in the middle. The germline gives CDR1 SEHNR, CDR2 FQNEAQ (reference sequence). There are 14 residues in the CDR3. The CDR3 is CASSPRTFLPEQYF. The DNA of the CDR3 is TGTGCCAGCAGCCCGAGGACATTCCTCCCCGAGCAGTACTTC.

This clone came up once. The rearrangement uses TRBV7-9 and TRBJ2-3; D is ambiguous. This CDR3 region has 12 residues. V was cut by 4 bases and J by 6 bases, with 8 bases left in between. CDR1 is SEHNR and CDR2 is FQNEAQ in the germline V gene (reference sequence). The CDR3 here is CASSYFLDTQYF. The DNA of the CDR3 is TGTGCCAGCAGCTATTTCCTGGATACGCAGTATTTT.

This clone was recorded once. Here the CDR3 reads CASSYLPAEPGNQPQHF. CDR3 bases: TGTGCCAGCAGTTACCTCCCGGCCGAACCGGGCAATCAGCCCCAGCATTTT. The J gene is TRBJ1-5, the V gene TRBV28; D is ambiguous. V gave up 4 bases and J gave up 2 bases, with 18 bases separating them. The CDR3 has 17 amino acids. Germline V CDR1 and CDR2: MDHEN, SYDVKM.

The chain has TRBV28 and TRBJ2-3; TRBD2 aligns across 12 bases. The CDR3 loop spans 18 amino acids. From germline, CDR1 is MDHEN and CDR2 SYDVKM. V lost 2 bases, J lost 4 bases, and 10 bases stayed unmatched. The CDR3 DNA sequence: TGTGCCAGCAGTTTAATATGGCTAGCGGGAGGGCCTTCAGATACGCAGTATTTT. This gives the protein CASSLIWLAGGPSDTQYF.